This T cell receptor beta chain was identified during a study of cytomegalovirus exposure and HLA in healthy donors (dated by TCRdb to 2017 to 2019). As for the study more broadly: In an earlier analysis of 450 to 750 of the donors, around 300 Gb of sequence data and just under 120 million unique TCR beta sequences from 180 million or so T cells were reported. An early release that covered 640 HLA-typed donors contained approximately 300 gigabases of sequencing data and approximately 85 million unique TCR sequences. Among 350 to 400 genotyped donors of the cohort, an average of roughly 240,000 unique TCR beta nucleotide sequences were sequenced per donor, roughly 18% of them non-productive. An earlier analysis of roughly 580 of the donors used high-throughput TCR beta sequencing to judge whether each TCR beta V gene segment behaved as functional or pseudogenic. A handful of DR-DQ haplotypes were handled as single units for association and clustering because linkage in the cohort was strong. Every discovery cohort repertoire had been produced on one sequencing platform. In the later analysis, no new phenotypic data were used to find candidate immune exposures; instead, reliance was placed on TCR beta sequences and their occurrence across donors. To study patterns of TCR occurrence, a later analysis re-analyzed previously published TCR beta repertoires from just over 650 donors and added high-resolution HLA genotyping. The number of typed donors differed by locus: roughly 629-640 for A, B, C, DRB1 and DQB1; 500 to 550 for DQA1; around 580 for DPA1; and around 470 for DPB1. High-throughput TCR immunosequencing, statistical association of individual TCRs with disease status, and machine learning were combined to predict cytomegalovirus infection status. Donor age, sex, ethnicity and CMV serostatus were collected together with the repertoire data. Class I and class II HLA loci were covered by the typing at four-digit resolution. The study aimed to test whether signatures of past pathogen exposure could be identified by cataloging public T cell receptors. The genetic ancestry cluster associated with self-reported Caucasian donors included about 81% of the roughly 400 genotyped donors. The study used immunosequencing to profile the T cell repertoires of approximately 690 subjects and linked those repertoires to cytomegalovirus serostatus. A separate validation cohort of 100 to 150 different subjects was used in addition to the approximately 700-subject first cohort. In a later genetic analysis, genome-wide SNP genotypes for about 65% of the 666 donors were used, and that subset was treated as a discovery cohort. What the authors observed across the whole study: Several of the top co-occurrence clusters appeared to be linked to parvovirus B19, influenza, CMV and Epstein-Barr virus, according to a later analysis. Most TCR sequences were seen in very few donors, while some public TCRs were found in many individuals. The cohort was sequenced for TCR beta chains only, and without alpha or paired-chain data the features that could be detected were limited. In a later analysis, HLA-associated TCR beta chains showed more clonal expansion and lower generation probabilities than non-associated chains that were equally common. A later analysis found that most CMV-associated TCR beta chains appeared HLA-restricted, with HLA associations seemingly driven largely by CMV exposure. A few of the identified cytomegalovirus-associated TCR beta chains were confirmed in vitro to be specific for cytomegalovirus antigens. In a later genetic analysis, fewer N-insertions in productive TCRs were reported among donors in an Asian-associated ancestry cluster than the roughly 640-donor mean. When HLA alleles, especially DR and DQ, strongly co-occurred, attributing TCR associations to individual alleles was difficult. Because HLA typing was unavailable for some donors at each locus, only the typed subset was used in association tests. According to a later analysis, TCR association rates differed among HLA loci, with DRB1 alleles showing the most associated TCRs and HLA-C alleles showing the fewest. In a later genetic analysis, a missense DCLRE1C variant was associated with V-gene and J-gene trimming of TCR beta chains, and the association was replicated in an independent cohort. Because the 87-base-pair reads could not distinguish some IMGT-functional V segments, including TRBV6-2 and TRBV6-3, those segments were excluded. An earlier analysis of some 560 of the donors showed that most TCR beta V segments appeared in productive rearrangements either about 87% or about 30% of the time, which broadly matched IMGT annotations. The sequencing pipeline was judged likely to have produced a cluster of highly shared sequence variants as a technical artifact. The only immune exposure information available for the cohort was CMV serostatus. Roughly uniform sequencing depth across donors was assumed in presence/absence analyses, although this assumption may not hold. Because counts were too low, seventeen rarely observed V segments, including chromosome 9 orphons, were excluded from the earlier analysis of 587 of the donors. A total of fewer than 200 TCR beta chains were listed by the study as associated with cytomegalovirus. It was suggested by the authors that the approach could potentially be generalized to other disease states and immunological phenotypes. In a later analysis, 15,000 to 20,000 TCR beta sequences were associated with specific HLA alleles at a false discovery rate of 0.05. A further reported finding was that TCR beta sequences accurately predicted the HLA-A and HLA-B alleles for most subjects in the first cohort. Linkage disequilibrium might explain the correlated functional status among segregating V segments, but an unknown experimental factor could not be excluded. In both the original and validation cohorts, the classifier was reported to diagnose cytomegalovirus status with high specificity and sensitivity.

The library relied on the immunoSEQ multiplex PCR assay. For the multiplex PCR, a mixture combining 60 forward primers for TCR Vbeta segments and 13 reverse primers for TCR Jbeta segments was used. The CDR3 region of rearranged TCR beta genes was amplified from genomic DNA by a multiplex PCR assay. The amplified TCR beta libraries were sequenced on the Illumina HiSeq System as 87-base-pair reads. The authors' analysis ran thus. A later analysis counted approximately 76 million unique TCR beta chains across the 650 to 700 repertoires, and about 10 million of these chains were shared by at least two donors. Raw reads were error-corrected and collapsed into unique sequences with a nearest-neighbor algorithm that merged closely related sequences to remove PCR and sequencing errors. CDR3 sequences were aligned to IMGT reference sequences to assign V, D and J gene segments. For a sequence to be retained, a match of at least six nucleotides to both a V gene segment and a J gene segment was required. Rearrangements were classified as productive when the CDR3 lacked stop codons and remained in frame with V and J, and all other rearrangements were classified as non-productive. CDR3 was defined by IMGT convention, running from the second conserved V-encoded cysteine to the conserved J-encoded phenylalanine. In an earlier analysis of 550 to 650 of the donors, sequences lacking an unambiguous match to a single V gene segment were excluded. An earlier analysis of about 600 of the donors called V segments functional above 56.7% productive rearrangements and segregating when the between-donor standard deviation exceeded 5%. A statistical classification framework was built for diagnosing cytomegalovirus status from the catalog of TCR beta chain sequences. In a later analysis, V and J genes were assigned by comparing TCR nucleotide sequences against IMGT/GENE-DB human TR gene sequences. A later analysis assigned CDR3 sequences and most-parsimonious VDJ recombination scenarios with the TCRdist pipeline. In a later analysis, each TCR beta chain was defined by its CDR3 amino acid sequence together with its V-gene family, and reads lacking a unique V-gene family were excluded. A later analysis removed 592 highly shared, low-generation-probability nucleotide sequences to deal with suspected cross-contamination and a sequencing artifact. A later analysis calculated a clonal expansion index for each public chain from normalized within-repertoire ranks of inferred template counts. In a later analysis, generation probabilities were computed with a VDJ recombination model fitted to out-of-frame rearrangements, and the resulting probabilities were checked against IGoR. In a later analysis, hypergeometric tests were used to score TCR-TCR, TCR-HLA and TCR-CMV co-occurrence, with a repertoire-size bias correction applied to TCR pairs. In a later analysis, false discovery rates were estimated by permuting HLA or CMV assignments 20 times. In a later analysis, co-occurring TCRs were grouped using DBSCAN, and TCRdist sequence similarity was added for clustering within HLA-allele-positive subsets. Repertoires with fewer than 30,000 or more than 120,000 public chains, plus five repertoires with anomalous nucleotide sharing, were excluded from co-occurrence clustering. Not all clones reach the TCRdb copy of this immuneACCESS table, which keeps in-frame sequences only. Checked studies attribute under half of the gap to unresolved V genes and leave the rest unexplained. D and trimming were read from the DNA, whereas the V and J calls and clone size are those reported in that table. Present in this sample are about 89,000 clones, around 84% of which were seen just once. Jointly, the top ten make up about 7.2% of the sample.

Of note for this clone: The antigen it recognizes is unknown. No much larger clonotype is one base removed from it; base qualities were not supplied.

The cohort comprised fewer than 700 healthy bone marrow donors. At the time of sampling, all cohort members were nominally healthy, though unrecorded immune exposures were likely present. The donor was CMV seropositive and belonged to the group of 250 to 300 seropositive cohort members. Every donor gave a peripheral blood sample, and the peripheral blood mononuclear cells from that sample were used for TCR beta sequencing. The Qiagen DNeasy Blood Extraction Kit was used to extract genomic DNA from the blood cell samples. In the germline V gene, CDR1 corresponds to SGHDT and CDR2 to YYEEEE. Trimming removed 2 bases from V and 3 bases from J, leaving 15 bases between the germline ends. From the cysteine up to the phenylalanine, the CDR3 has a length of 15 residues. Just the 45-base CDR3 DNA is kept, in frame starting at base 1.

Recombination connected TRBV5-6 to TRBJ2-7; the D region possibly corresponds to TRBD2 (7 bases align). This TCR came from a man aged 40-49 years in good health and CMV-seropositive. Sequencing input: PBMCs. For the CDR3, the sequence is CASSFTGGPYYEQYF. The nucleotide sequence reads TGTGCCAGCAGCTTTACCGGGGGGCCCTACTACGAGCAGTACTTC.